The 15 T cell receptor beta chains listed next were all sequenced from one sample in a study of shared clonotypes between healthy human individuals. Clones were sequenced by immunoSEQ multiplex PCR, and TCRdb holds only the in-frame ones, with some missing. This sample has some 2,000,000 clones, with roughly 94% found just once. Sequenced sample: naive CD4+ T cells sorted from blood. The subset denotes: CD45RA+ positively selected. All receptors derive from a man in his late teens or twenties in good health.

V is TRBV7-2 and J is TRBJ2-2, with 11 bases fitting TRBD2. Per the germline V gene, CDR1 is SGHTA and CDR2 is FQGNSA. The CDR3 totals 16 residues. V gave up 3 bases and J gave up 6 bases; unmatched junction bases: 6. The CDR3: CASSFTTSGKAGELFF. The CDR3 bases are TGTGCCAGCAGCTTCACGACTAGCGGGAAGGCCGGGGAGCTGTTTTTT. The variable domain in full, with the rest retrieved from reference TRBV7-2 and TRBJ2-2, is GAGVSQSPSNKVTEKGKDVELRCDPISGHTALYWYRQSLGQGLEFLIYFQGNSAPDKSGLPSDRFSAERTGGSVSTLTIQRTQQEDSAVYLCASSFTTSGKAGELFFGEGSRLTVL.

This chain links TRBV6-4 with TRBJ1-2; no clear D gene. Germline CDR1 is MRHNA and CDR2 is SNTAGT. The CDR3 runs 11 residues. V was cut by 2 bases and J by 8 bases, with 6 bases left in between. CDR3 coding DNA: TGTGCCAGCAGTGACCGATCGGGCTACACCTTC. Translation gives CASSDRSGYTF.

The chain links TRBV5-8 to TRBJ1-2; 9 bases align to TRBD1. The CDR3 has 14 amino acids. The V gene's germline CDR1 is SGHTS and CDR2 YDEGEE. Germline trimming cut 5 bases from V and 2 bases from J; bases unmatched to any gene: 4. The CDR3 here is CASRGTGMNYGYTF. The CDR3 DNA reads TGTGCCAGCAGGGGGACAGGGATGAACTATGGCTACACCTTC.

There are a few counts of this clone. The same CDR3 can be traced to other DNA sequences in this sample. The rearrangement links TRBV19 to TRBJ1-5, with unresolved D. The V gene's germline CDR1 is LNHDA and CDR2 SQIVND (reference sequence). The CDR3 consists of 13 residues. V was trimmed by 7 bases and J by 2 bases, leaving 9 bases between them. CDR3 nucleotide sequence: TGTGCCAGTAACCTCCAGGGCAATCAGCCCCAGCATTTT. This codes for CASNLQGNQPQHF.

The chain uses TRBV28 and TRBJ2-2; 9 bases agree with TRBD2. The CDR3 totals 16 residues. V gave up 5 bases and J gave up 6 bases; unmatched junction bases: 10. CDR1 MDHEN and CDR2 SYDVKM come from the germline V gene. CDR3 DNA sequence: TGTGCCAGCAGTCCTTATTGGACTAGCGATGCCGGGGAGCTGTTTTTT. It translates to CASSPYWTSDAGELFF.

This clone was recorded only once. This chain links TRBV7-9 with TRBJ2-7; 10 positions match TRBD1. In germline, CDR1 is SEHNR, CDR2 FQNEAQ (reference sequence). This CDR3 spans 15 amino acids. J lost 6 bases, V lost 2 bases, and 7 bases had no gene match. The CDR3 sequence is CASSLSGTGVFEQYF. The CDR3 DNA reads TGTGCCAGCAGCTTAAGCGGGACAGGGGTTTTCGAGCAGTACTTC.

The genes are TRBV18 and TRBJ2-1; D is perhaps TRBD1 (5 bases). Germline V gives CDR1 KGHSH, CDR2 LQKENI. V was pared by 8 bases and J by 0 bases, with 14 bases between. This CDR3 spans 15 amino acids. This chain's CDR3 is CASRQTKSSYNEQFF. The CDR3 coding sequence is TGTGCCAGCAGACAGACGAAGTCCTCCTACAATGAGCAGTTCTTC.

The gene calls are TRBV10-3 and TRBJ1-1; tentatively, D is TRBD1 (6 bases). The CDR3 length is 11 residues. The ends were cut back, 10 bases at V and 7 bases at J, with 13 bases in the middle. Germline lookup yields CDR1 ENHRY and CDR2 SYGVKD. CDR3 protein: CATQGTGEAFF. CDR3 bases: TGTGCCACCCAGGGGACGGGTGAAGCTTTCTTT.

This rearrangement joins TRBV18 to TRBJ1-6; 7 bases are shared with TRBD1. The junction had 8 bases not matched to a gene; V was cut back by 3 bases and J by 9 bases. The germline V gene encodes CDR1 KGHSH and CDR2 LQKENI. The CDR3 consists of 15 residues. CDR3 DNA: TGTGCCAGCTCACCCGGACAGGCCGCTGGTTCACCCCTCCACTTT. It yields the protein CASSPGQAAGSPLHF.

The chain is built from TRBV7-2 and TRBJ2-5; D might be TRBD1 (5 bases). Germline CDR1 SGHTA, CDR2 FQGNSA. This CDR3 region has 13 residues. Trimming pared 4 bases from V and 4 bases from J, leaving 10 bases between. The CDR3 DNA is TGTGCCAGCAGCTCCCAGGGTTCAGAGACCCAGTACTTC. This encodes CASSSQGSETQYF.

V usage is TRBV6-1 and J usage is TRBJ1-6, with D tentatively TRBD1 (6 bases). Per the germline V gene, CDR1 is MNHNS and CDR2 is SASEGT. The CDR3 has 13 residues. V was shortened by 1 base and J by 8 bases, with 6 bases between the two germline ends. The CDR3 sequence is CASSEGTDSPLHF. CDR3 in DNA: TGTGCCAGCAGTGAAGGGACAGATTCACCCCTCCACTTT.

The chain couples TRBV6-1 to TRBJ1-2; D possibly corresponds to TRBD1 (6 bases). The CDR3 length is 14 residues. Per germline, CDR1 MNHNS and CDR2 SASEGT. V lost 5 bases and J 0 bases, leaving 10 bases between the germline ends. The CDR3 coding sequence is TGTGCCAGCAGTAGGGACACCGCTAACTATGGCTACACCTTC. This encodes CASSRDTANYGYTF.

V and J are TRBV5-4 and TRBJ1-2; D gene uncertain. Germline-derived CDR1 and CDR2 are SGHNT and YYREEE (reference sequence). There are 12 residues in the CDR3. V was clipped by 0 bases and J by 7 bases, with 7 bases between them. The CDR3 here is CASSLEGAGYTF. In DNA form, the CDR3 reads TGTGCCAGCAGCTTGGAGGGAGCTGGCTACACCTTC.

V gene TRBV30 combines with J gene TRBJ1-3, with D perhaps TRBD1 (6 bases). The CDR3 is made up of 15 amino acids. The V end was cut by 2 bases, the J end by 2 bases, with 13 bases between. Germline CDR1 GTSNPN, CDR2 SVGIG (reference sequence). The CDR3 sequence is CAWSLQGTAGNTIYF. The CDR3 DNA reads TGTGCCTGGAGTCTCCAGGGGACGGCTGGAAACACCATATATTTT.

A single count supports this clone. The rearrangement links TRBV28 to TRBJ1-5; a weak D match, TRBD1 (6 bases). V gave up 4 bases and J gave up 0 bases, with 25 bases separating them. The CDR3 totals 20 residues. The V gene's germline CDR1 is MDHEN and CDR2 SYDVKM. The CDR3 nucleotides read TGTGCCAGCAGTTCCACTTTGCGGGGGCTAGGGATCGGTAGCAATCAGCCCCAGCATTTT. It is translated as CASSSTLRGLGIGSNQPQHF.